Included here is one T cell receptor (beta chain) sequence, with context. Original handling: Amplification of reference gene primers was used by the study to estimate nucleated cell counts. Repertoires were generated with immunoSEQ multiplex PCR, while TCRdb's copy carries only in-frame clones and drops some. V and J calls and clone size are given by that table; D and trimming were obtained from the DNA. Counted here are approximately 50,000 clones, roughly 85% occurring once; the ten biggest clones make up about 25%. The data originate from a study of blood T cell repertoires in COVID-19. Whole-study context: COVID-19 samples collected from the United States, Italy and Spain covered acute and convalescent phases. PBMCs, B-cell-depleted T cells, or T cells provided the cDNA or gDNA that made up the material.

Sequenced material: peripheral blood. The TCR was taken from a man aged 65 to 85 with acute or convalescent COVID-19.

The CDR3 coding sequence is TGTGCCAGCGGGACAGCCGATAGCAATCAGCCCCAGCATTTT. Protein sequence: CASGTADSNQPQHF. The chain has TRBV27 and TRBJ1-5; 7 bases match TRBD1. V lost 8 bases to trimming and J lost 0 bases; unmatched junction nucleotides: 4. The CDR3 spans 14 residues. Per the germline V gene, CDR1 is MNHEY and CDR2 is SMNVEV (reference sequence).